A single sample is the source of the 17 T cell receptor beta chains below, sequenced in a study of T cell responses to AZD1222 COVID-19 vaccine. Only in-frame clones appear in the TCRdb table, and some are missing; sequencing was by immunoSEQ multiplex PCR. The sample records 150,000 to 200,000 clones, approximately 94% being singletons. Sequenced here: peripheral blood, sampled 28 days after the second AZD1222 dose. These receptors were obtained from an adult who received the AZD1222 COVID-19 vaccine.

This clone was seen only a few times. The chain links TRBV5-1 to TRBJ2-1; D tentatively reads TRBD1 or TRBD2 (5 bases each). Germline values: CDR1 SGHRS, CDR2 YFSETQ. The CDR3 covers 12 residues. Trimming removed 0 bases from V and 14 bases from J, with 12 bases in between. Written as DNA, the CDR3 is TGCGCCAGCAGCTTGGCCGAGGGACGGGAGTTCTTC. It translates to CASSLAEGREFF.

The rearrangement links TRBV7-2 to TRBJ2-3; unclear D gene. Trimming shortened V by 5 bases and J by 0 bases, and 12 bases separated the two germline ends. CDR1 is SGHTA, CDR2 FQGNSA, per germline. The CDR3 totals 15 residues. The CDR3: CASSLRDLSTDTQYF. As DNA, the CDR3 is TGTGCCAGCAGCCTGAGAGACCTTAGCACAGATACGCAGTATTTT.

The V call is TRBV19, the J call TRBJ1-2, with TRBD1 as a possible D gene (5 bases). Germline V lookup: CDR1 LNHDA, CDR2 SQIVND (reference sequence). The CDR3 loop spans 15 amino acids. The V gene lost 5 bases and the J gene lost 4 bases, with 17 bases spanning the gap. Here the CDR3 DNA reads TGTGCCAGTAGTGATCCCCGCGGGGACTCCTATGGCTACACCTTC. Translated, it gives CASSDPRGDSYGYTF.

The V call is TRBV19, the J call TRBJ2-2, with TRBD2 matching 9 bases. CDR1 is LNHDA, CDR2 SQIVND, per germline (reference sequence). V lost 3 bases and J lost 2; bases outside the gene matches: 1. The CDR3 covers 15 residues. Here the CDR3 reads CASSISGSNTGELFF. In DNA form, the CDR3 reads TGTGCCAGTAGTATTAGCGGGAGCAACACCGGGGAGCTGTTTTTT.

The V call is TRBV5-6, the J call TRBJ1-5; the match to TRBD1 covers 9 bases. The junction had 15 bases not matched to a gene; V was cut back by 6 bases and J by 5 bases. This CDR3 has 17 amino acids. Germline lookup yields CDR1 SGHDT and CDR2 YYEEEE. Here the CDR3 reads CASTSRDRVLFDQPQHF. The CDR3 DNA is TGTGCCAGCACCTCCCGGGACAGGGTTCTATTCGATCAGCCCCAGCATTTT.

This chain links TRBV5-5 with TRBJ2-3; TRBD2 might be the D (6 bases). With 4 bases removed from V and 6 bases from J, the gap between germline ends came to 24 bases. CDR1 and CDR2 from the germline V gene are SGHKS and YYEKEE (reference sequence). CDR3 size: 17 residues. The chain's CDR3 is CASSPLLSSGPRDTQYF. CDR3 sequence (DNA): TGTGCCAGCAGCCCCCTGCTTAGTAGCGGCCCCCGGGATACGCAGTATTTT.

The chain links TRBV6-5 to TRBJ2-1; the match to TRBD1 covers 10 bases. Germline CDR1 MNHEY, CDR2 SVGAGI. J was trimmed by 6 bases and V by 5 bases; bases with no gene match: 4. There are 14 residues in the CDR3. The CDR3 nucleotides read TGTGCCAGCAGTAGACAGGGGGCTGGCAATGAGCAGTTCTTC. Protein product: CASSRQGAGNEQFF.

The V and J genes are TRBV19 and TRBJ2-6; 8 bases are a match to TRBD2. The CDR3 length is 18 residues. CDR1 LNHDA and CDR2 SQIVND come from the germline V gene (reference sequence). Trimming removed 7 bases from V and 2 bases from J; junction bases left unmatched: 13. CDR3 sequence reads: CASTLRGSGITGANVLTF. CDR3 sequence (DNA): TGTGCCAGTACCCTGCGGGGTAGCGGGATTACTGGGGCCAACGTCCTGACTTTC.

This clone appeared once. This chain joins TRBV3-1 (or the pseudogene TRBV3-2) and TRBJ1-1, with D perhaps matching TRBD1 (6 bases). Germline V gene data show CDR1 as LGHDT and CDR2 as YNNKEL (reference sequence). The CDR3 is made up of 13 amino acids. V was trimmed by 0 bases and J by 10 bases, leaving 12 bases between them. The CDR3 nucleotides are TGTGCCAGCAGCCAAGATAGAGGGGGGGGAGCTTTCTTT. Translating gives CASSQDRGGGAFF.

This clone was seen a few times. CDR3: CASSSPGIQETQYF. For the CDR3, the DNA is TGTGCCAGCAGTTCCCCCGGGATACAAGAGACCCAGTACTTC. The V and J genes are TRBV28 and TRBJ2-5, with D possibly being TRBD2 (5 bases). Between the trimmed V and J ends, which lost 4 bases and 2 bases, there was a span of 11 bases. The CDR3 length is 14 residues. From germline, CDR1 is MDHEN and CDR2 SYDVKM.

This clone was seen only a few times. The CDR3 region is CASSQGCGRSRETQYF. DNA of the CDR3: TGTGCCAGCAGCCAAGGTTGTGGGAGGAGCAGGGAGACCCAGTACTTC. V is TRBV3-1 (or the pseudogene TRBV3-2) and J is TRBJ2-5, with D maybe TRBD2 (6 bases). V shed 1 base and J shed 5 bases, with 17 bases lying between them. The CDR3 has 16 amino acids. Germline V lookup: CDR1 LGHDT, CDR2 YNNKEL (reference sequence).

J is TRBJ1-2 and V is TRBV25-1; D not resolved. Trimming removed 0 bases from V and 6 bases from J, with 8 bases in between. The CDR3 runs to 13 residues. The germline V gene has CDR1 MGHDK and CDR2 SYGVNS. The CDR3 here is CASSEYIKDGYTF. DNA of the CDR3: TGTGCCAGCAGTGAATATATAAAAGATGGCTACACCTTC.

The genes are TRBV28 and TRBJ2-7, with D perhaps given as TRBD1 or TRBD2 (5 bases each). Germline V gene lookup returns CDR1 MDHEN and CDR2 SYDVKM. The CDR3 has 14 amino acids. V lost 4 bases and J 6 bases, leaving 16 bases between the germline ends. DNA for the CDR3: TGTGCCAGCAGTTCGGTAGGGACCCCACCCGAGCAGTACTTC. Protein sequence: CASSSVGTPPEQYF.

CDR3 in amino acids: CASSERQGGSEQYF. CDR3 nucleotides: TGTGCCAGCAGTGAACGACAGGGAGGGTCCGAGCAGTACTTC. The chain is built from TRBV2 and TRBJ2-7; possibly TRBD1 or TRBD2 for D (7 bases each). Germline V CDR1 and CDR2: SNHLY, FYNNEI. The germline V and J ends were trimmed by 2 bases and 6 bases, with 14 bases remaining between them. The CDR3 length is 14 residues.

For the CDR3, the DNA is TGTGCCAGCAGCTTCATAGCAGGAGGACAAGAGACCCAGTACTTC. Its protein product is CASSFIAGGQETQYF. J is TRBJ2-5 and V is TRBV7-9; D is possibly TRBD2 (5 bases). In germline, CDR1 is SEHNR, CDR2 FQNEAQ (reference sequence). The ends were cut back, 3 bases at V and 2 bases at J, with 13 bases in the middle. This CDR3 region has 15 residues.

The chain links TRBV5-1 to TRBJ1-1; possibly TRBD1 for D (6 bases). V lost 3 bases, J lost 4 bases, and 19 bases lay in between. Germline V gives CDR1 SGHRS, CDR2 YFSETQ. This CDR3 comprises 16 residues. CDR3 residues: CASSWGSGGAPTEAFF. Here the CDR3 DNA reads TGCGCCAGCAGCTGGGGAAGCGGGGGGGCGCCCACTGAAGCTTTCTTT.

The chain carries TRBV19 and TRBJ2-5; 9 bases fit TRBD2. This CDR3 contains 17 residues. Germline V gene lookup returns CDR1 LNHDA and CDR2 SQIVND (reference sequence). Losses at the gene ends were 1 base for V and 5 bases for J; bases not matched to a gene: 11. The CDR3 loop reads CASSIGGGAGGRETQYF. The CDR3 nucleotides read TGTGCCAGTAGTATAGGGGGGGGAGCGGGAGGAAGGGAGACCCAGTACTTC. Variable domain in full (rest from reference TRBV19 and TRBJ2-5): DGGITQSPKYLFRKEGQNVTLSCEQNLNHDAMYWYRQDPGQGLRLIYYSQIVNDFQKGDIAEGYSVSREKKESFPLTVTSAQKNPTAFYLCASSIGGGAGGRETQYFGPGTRLLVL.